This section outlines one T cell receptor beta chain sequence together with its context. This clonotype has ten or more counts. Its antigen target is currently unknown. No much larger clone exists at a distance of one base, and base qualities are not known. The instrument given in TCRdb is Illumina HiSeq 2500. Quantitative 5'-RACE with molecular barcodes was used to prepare TCR beta libraries. In the authors' own workflow: Disease-linked TCR variants were identified with a new computational method built on a probabilistic model of VDJ rearrangement. Using fastp at Q25 and MiXCR, TCRdb reprocessed the public reads and kept productive beta chains. Merged by CDR3 protein, the rows form single entries marked with the most common genes and DNA. For this entry, the V and J calls and clone size follow TCRdb and not the study's own pipeline. Across this sample there are around 230,000 distinct CDR3 sequences, with 7% to 10% seen only once. The top ten clonotypes cover 4% to 5% of the sample.

From its cysteine to its phenylalanine, the CDR3 spans 12 amino acids. The sequence is cut down to CDR3 DNA, 36 bases in frame from base 1. Between the V and J ends, shortened by 9 bases and 6 bases respectively, the junction contains 12 bases. Per the germline V gene (reference sequence), SEHNR is the CDR1 and FQNEAQ is the CDR2. This entry is derived from a study of CD8 T cells in ankylosing spondylitis (dated by TCRdb to about 2017). With regard to the full study: The study set out to find disease-linked TCR variants by profiling T cell receptor beta repertoires in ankylosing spondylitis patients and healthy donors. Peripheral blood was sampled, and synovial fluid was additionally collected from ankylosing spondylitis patients. The whole study cohort included roughly 110 healthy donors and over 20 ankylosing spondylitis patients. Study-wide conclusions, independent of this receptor: The disease-linked clones were reported to be significantly enriched in matched synovial fluid samples from ankylosing spondylitis patients. Blood from ankylosing spondylitis patients appeared to be characterized by a TCR beta motif composed of eight highly homologous amino acid variants. Some motif variants had previously been reported in the synovial fluid and blood of reactive arthritis patients, which suggests shared mechanisms of disease initiation. The disease-linked clones showed a CD8+ phenotype and occurred at relatively low frequencies in peripheral blood.

The receptor was derived from a female donor with ankylosing spondylitis or in good health (not recorded which). Recombination linked TRBV7-9 to TRBJ2-1, with TRBD1 tentatively as D gene (7 bases match). Sequencing was done on a sample of blood, either unsorted or a sorted T cell fraction (not recorded which). The CDR3 region has the sequence CASSGGPNEQFF. The DNA reads TGTGCCAGTTCAGGGGGGCCCAATGAGCAGTTCTTC.